These 30 T cell receptor beta chains came from one sample sequenced in a study of shared clonotypes between healthy human individuals. This table comes from immunoSEQ multiplex PCR, and its TCRdb copy is limited to in-frame clones, with some not included. In the table there are some 2,000,000 clones, about 95% of which are singletons. Naive CD8 cells were CD45RO-negative, positively selected for CCR7, excluding terminally differentiated effector memory CD45RA+ cells. Source material: naive CD8+ T cells sorted from blood. The receptors stem from a man aged 18-30 years in good health.

This clone was seen once. V usage is TRBV15 and J usage is TRBJ2-7, with 9 nucleotides matching TRBD2. V lost 8 bases to trimming and J lost 2 bases; unmatched junction nucleotides: 7. Germline loops: CDR1 LNHNV, CDR2 YYDKDF (reference sequence). The CDR3 covers 14 residues. CDR3 sequence (DNA): TGTGCCACCGGCCTAGCGGGGTCAACCTACGAGCAGTACTTC. Its translation is CATGLAGSTYEQYF.

The chain carries TRBV4-2 and TRBJ2-7; 12 bases match TRBD2. This CDR3 region has 16 residues. Germline-derived CDR1 and CDR2 are LGHNA and YNFKEQ. Trimming cost V 0 bases and J 2 bases; bases outside gene matches: 2. In DNA form, the CDR3 reads TGTGCCAGCAGCCAAGAGACTAGCGGGGGAACCTACGAGCAGTACTTC. Amino acids: CASSQETSGGTYEQYF.

V is TRBV5-4 and J is TRBJ2-7, with 7 bases fitting TRBD1. The CDR3 contains 14 residues. V lost 7 bases to trimming and J lost 0 bases; unmatched junction nucleotides: 7. Germline-derived CDR1 and CDR2 are SGHNT and YYREEE (reference sequence). The CDR3 spells CASCNGDSSYEQYF. The CDR3 nucleotides read TGTGCCAGCTGTAATGGGGACAGCTCCTACGAGCAGTACTTC.

The chain has TRBV10-3 and TRBJ1-5, with 7 bases identical to TRBD1. CDR1 ENHRY and CDR2 SYGVKD come from the germline V gene. V lost 3 bases to trimming and J lost 5 bases; unmatched junction nucleotides: 7. The CDR3 runs to 15 residues. In DNA, the CDR3 is TGTGCCATCAGTGACAGGGACAGAATGGATCAGCCCCAGCATTTT. Its protein is CAISDRDRMDQPQHF.

This clone was detected only once. Other DNA sequences in the sample encode the same CDR3. J is TRBJ2-7 and V is TRBV19; D is undetermined. V was trimmed by 9 bases and J by 0 bases, leaving 6 bases between them. The CDR3 consists of 11 residues. CDR1 is LNHDA and CDR2 is SQIVND in the germline V gene (reference sequence). CDR3 region: CASRSSYEQYF. The CDR3 DNA sequence: TGTGCCAGCAGGAGCTCCTACGAGCAGTACTTC.

This clone was detected only once. The same CDR3 also results from other DNA sequences found in this sample. The chain has TRBV10-1 and TRBJ2-3, with D tentatively TRBD2 (6 bases). This CDR3 is 14 amino acids long. The V end lost 3 bases, the J end lost 2 bases, and 9 bases lay between the germline ends. Looked up from germline, CDR1 is WNHNN and CDR2 is SYGVQD (reference sequence). CDR3 nucleotides: TGCGCCAGCAGTGATGGGAGGTACACAGATACGCAGTATTTT. This encodes CASSDGRYTDTQYF.

The CDR3 region has the DNA TGTGCCTGGAGTGTGAGGGGACGCCTTGGGGAAAACACTGAAGCTTTCTTT. This gives the protein CAWSVRGRLGENTEAFF. The chain has TRBV30 and TRBJ1-1; tentative D call: TRBD1 (5 bases). The CDR3 spans 17 residues. V dropped 0 bases and J dropped 2 bases, with 19 bases sitting between them. Germline loops: CDR1 GTSNPN, CDR2 SVGIG (reference sequence).

The chain is built from TRBV6-5 and TRBJ2-7; no firm D call. Germline V gives CDR1 MNHEY, CDR2 SVGAGI. The germline V and J ends were trimmed by 2 bases and 2 bases, with 13 bases remaining between them. This CDR3 is 15 amino acids long. The CDR3 region has the DNA TGTGCCAGCAGTTACACAACTTCGGCAACCTACGAGCAGTACTTC. Protein product: CASSYTTSATYEQYF.

The rearrangement joins TRBV4-1 to TRBJ1-4, with unresolved D. Germline CDR1 reads MGHRA; CDR2 reads YSYEKL. This CDR3 has 12 amino acids. V lost 9 bases and J lost 8, with 13 bases in between. The CDR3: CASYDGAEKLFF. CDR3 nucleotides: TGCGCCAGTTACGACGGTGCCGAAAAACTGTTTTTT.

V is TRBV14 and J is TRBJ2-1; 8 nucleotides align to TRBD2. Germline CDR1 reads SGHDN; CDR2 reads FVKESK. The CDR3 runs 17 residues. Trimming took 1 base from V and 4 from J; bases not matched to a gene: 9. The DNA of the CDR3 is TGTGCCAGCAGCCAAGGTGGCCTCGGGAGGGCATACAATGAGCAGTTCTTC. Translated: CASSQGGLGRAYNEQFF.

The V gene is TRBV5-1, the J gene TRBJ2-2, with D perhaps matching TRBD1 (6 bases). Trimming removed 0 bases from V and 5 bases from J, with 20 bases in between. From germline, CDR1 is SGHRS and CDR2 YFSETQ. CDR3 size: 18 residues. CDR3 in amino acids: CASSLEDRLGLGTGELFF. The DNA of the CDR3 is TGCGCCAGCAGCTTGGAGGACAGACTGGGCTTGGGGACCGGGGAGCTGTTTTTT.

The rearrangement links TRBV11-3 to TRBJ1-5; D is possibly TRBD1 (5 bases). The CDR3 loop spans 13 amino acids. V was cut by 1 base and J by 7 bases, with 8 bases left in between. The germline gives CDR1 SGHNT, CDR2 YENEEA. CDR3 residues: CASSLAGRQPQHF. CDR3 DNA sequence: TGTGCCAGCAGCTTAGCAGGGCGCCAGCCCCAGCATTTT.

The V and J genes are TRBV4-1 and TRBJ2-7; D not resolved. The germline V gene encodes CDR1 MGHRA and CDR2 YSYEKL. The V end lost 4 bases, the J end lost 0 bases, and 16 bases lay between the germline ends. CDR3 length: 16 residues. The chain's CDR3 is CASSPTRTSASYEQYF. CDR3 nucleotides: TGCGCCAGCAGCCCCACAAGGACCTCTGCCTCCTACGAGCAGTACTTC.

This rearrangement joins TRBV13 to TRBJ1-3; D remains unclear. In germline, CDR1 is PRHDT, CDR2 FYEKMQ (reference sequence). The CDR3 totals 15 residues. Between the trimmed V and J ends, which lost 1 base and 0 bases, there was a span of 7 bases. As DNA, the CDR3 is TGTGCCAGCAGCTTAGAACGGAGCTCTGGAAACACCATATATTTT. Translating gives CASSLERSSGNTIYF.

With respect to this clone: Other DNA variants within this sample encode the same CDR3. The rearrangement joins TRBV5-1 to TRBJ2-3; 12 nucleotides agree with TRBD1. The length of the CDR3 is 16 residues. Germline V lookup: CDR1 SGHRS, CDR2 YFSETQ. Trimming removed 1 base from V and 2 bases from J; junction bases left unmatched: 2. The CDR3 DNA sequence: TGCGCCAGCAGCTTGCAGGGACAGGGGGCCACAGATACGCAGTATTTT. As protein: CASSLQGQGATDTQYF.

The rearrangement links TRBV2 to TRBJ1-1; 8 bases line up with TRBD1. The CDR3 spans 13 residues. Germline CDR1 and CDR2: SNHLY and FYNNEI. The V gene end was trimmed by 11 bases and the J gene end by 5 bases; junction bases not matched to a gene: 10. CDR3 sequence: CAESGGAGTEAFF. CDR3 DNA sequence: TGTGCCGAGTCAGGGGGCGCAGGGACTGAAGCTTTCTTT.

The chain couples TRBV6-5 to TRBJ1-1; maybe TRBD1 (5 bases). The germline V gene encodes CDR1 MNHEY and CDR2 SVGAGI. Trimming shortened V by 5 bases and J by 6 bases, and 16 bases separated the two germline ends. The CDR3 contains 14 residues. CDR3 sequence: CASSPGSPGAEAFF. CDR3 sequence (DNA): TGTGCCAGCAGTCCCGGATCCCCGGGGGCTGAAGCTTTCTTT.

The gene calls are TRBV30 and TRBJ2-7; TRBD2 aligns across 7 bases. With V trimmed by 3 bases and J by 3 bases, 11 bases remained unmatched. Germline V gene lookup returns CDR1 GTSNPN and CDR2 SVGIG (reference sequence). The CDR3 loop spans 15 amino acids. This chain's CDR3 is CAWRGGREGVYEQYF. In DNA form, the CDR3 reads TGTGCCTGGAGGGGCGGTAGGGAGGGAGTCTACGAGCAGTACTTC.

The chain has TRBV5-1 and TRBJ2-7; TRBD1 is a possible D gene (5 bases). Germline CDR1 SGHRS, CDR2 YFSETQ. The CDR3 has 14 amino acids. The V gene lost 4 bases and the J gene lost 5 bases, with 16 bases spanning the gap. The CDR3 is CASSLDSSEDEQYF. In DNA form, the CDR3 reads TGCGCCAGCAGCCTCGACAGTTCCGAAGACGAGCAGTACTTC.

This clone was observed a few times. The sample carries other DNA sequences with the same CDR3. The J gene is TRBJ1-5, the V gene TRBV9; D gene unclear. Trimming left V 2 bases short and J 0 bases short, with 9 bases between. Germline loops: CDR1 SGDLS, CDR2 YYNGEE. This CDR3 has 15 residues. The CDR3 sequence is CASSVDGYSNQPQHF. CDR3 nucleotides: TGTGCCAGCAGCGTGGACGGTTATAGCAATCAGCCCCAGCATTTT.

Remarks on this clone: This sample also contains other DNA sequences that code for the same CDR3. V is TRBV5-6 and J is TRBJ1-1; no definite D call. Germline V lookup: CDR1 SGHDT, CDR2 YYEEEE. This CDR3 comprises 13 residues. The ends were cut back, 0 bases at V and 4 bases at J, with 7 bases in the middle. CDR3 DNA: TGTGCCAGCAGCTTGGGAGGGATCACTGAAGCTTTCTTT. Protein product: CASSLGGITEAFF.

The gene calls are TRBV13 and TRBJ2-2; 10 bases agree with TRBD2. There are 17 residues in the CDR3. CDR1 is PRHDT and CDR2 is FYEKMQ in the germline V gene (reference sequence). V shed 2 bases, J shed 4 bases, and the junction held 7 bases outside the gene matches. The CDR3 region has the DNA TGTGCCAGCAGCTTAATACTAGCGGGGCTTCCCACCGGGGAGCTGTTTTTT. Its translation is CASSLILAGLPTGELFF.

The V call is TRBV6-6, the J call TRBJ1-6, with a tentative D call TRBD1 (6 bases). Trimming pared 2 bases from V and 7 bases from J, leaving 15 bases between. Germline V gene data show CDR1 as MNHNY and CDR2 as SVGAGI (reference sequence). CDR3 length: 16 amino acids. Here the CDR3 reads CASSYGPTGRNSPLHF. The CDR3 region has the DNA TGTGCCAGCAGTTACGGGCCGACAGGTCGGAATTCACCCCTCCACTTT.

Comments on this clone: The same CDR3 is also encoded by other DNA sequences in this sample. The CDR3: CASSSRDRGYEQYF. In nucleotides, the CDR3 is TGCGCCAGCAGCAGCCGGGACAGGGGCTACGAGCAGTACTTC. This rearrangement joins TRBV4-1 to TRBJ2-7; 10 nucleotides match TRBD1. V was pared by 5 bases and J by 3 bases, with 4 bases of the junction left unmatched. CDR1 and CDR2 (germline): MGHRA, YSYEKL. This CDR3 comprises 14 residues.

The chain is built from TRBV28 and TRBJ1-1; D not certain. From germline, CDR1 is MDHEN and CDR2 SYDVKM. The CDR3 extends over 11 amino acids. Trimming left V 5 bases short and J 1 base short, with 2 bases between. This CDR3 reads CASSANTEAFF. The CDR3 bases are TGTGCCAGCAGTGCGAACACTGAAGCTTTCTTT.

The chain employs TRBV13 and TRBJ1-1; 7 bases match TRBD1. This CDR3 has 14 amino acids. Germline V CDR1 and CDR2: PRHDT, FYEKMQ (reference sequence). J lost 4 bases, V lost 5 bases, and 7 bases had no gene match. The CDR3 DNA follows: TGTGCCAGCAGCCAAGGGGGCAGGGGCACTGAAGCTTTCTTT. This codes for CASSQGGRGTEAFF.

This chain connects TRBV6-1 to TRBJ2-7, with D perhaps assigned TRBD1 or TRBD2 (7 bases each). Germline lookup yields CDR1 MNHNS and CDR2 SASEGT. This CDR3 has 12 amino acids. The V end lost 7 bases, the J end lost 6 bases, and 13 bases lay between the germline ends. For the CDR3, the DNA is TGTGCCAGCATGGGGAGGGGGCTCGAGCAGTACTTC. It codes for CASMGRGLEQYF.

The chain couples TRBV27 to TRBJ2-7; possible D gene TRBD1, 6 bases. Deletions cut 3 bases from V and 5 bases from J, with 11 bases between. CDR3 size: 13 residues. CDR1 and CDR2 from the germline V gene are MNHEY and SMNVEV (reference sequence). Here the CDR3 reads CASSLVRGDEQYF. The CDR3, as DNA: TGTGCCAGCAGTTTGGTCAGGGGCGACGAGCAGTACTTC.

This clone was recorded once. CDR3 nucleotide sequence: TGTGCCAGCAGCCAGTACTCCGGTGCCTACGAGCAGTACTTC. This sequence encodes CASSQYSGAYEQYF. This chain connects TRBV14 to TRBJ2-7; D uncertain. V lost 3 bases and J 2 bases, leaving 11 bases between the germline ends. Germline V gene lookup returns CDR1 SGHDN and CDR2 FVKESK. The CDR3 length is 14 residues.

The V call is TRBV28, the J call TRBJ2-3, with D possibly called TRBD1 or TRBD2 (6 bases each). The CDR3 spans 14 residues. Trimming removed 6 bases from V and 4 bases from J, with 14 bases in between. CDR1 is MDHEN, CDR2 SYDVKM, per germline. CDR3 amino acids: CASSQERGADTQYF. CDR3 nucleotides: TGTGCCAGCAGCCAAGAAAGGGGGGCAGATACGCAGTATTTT. Using reference TRBV28 and TRBJ2-3 for the parts outside the CDR3, the full variable domain is DVKVTQSSRYLVKRTGEKVFLECVQDMDHENMFWYRQDPGLGLRLIYFSYDVKMKEKGDIPEGYSVSREKKERFSLILESASTNQTSMYLCASSQERGADTQYFGPGTRLTVL.